This record covers a single T cell receptor (beta chain). Original methodology: Cell counts per sample came from amplifying reference gene primers. Clones were sequenced by immunoSEQ multiplex PCR, and TCRdb holds only the in-frame ones, with some missing. V and J calls and clone size are given by that table; D and trimming were obtained from the DNA. Of about 46,000 clones detected, about 89% appear once; the ten largest clones hold roughly 15%. The sample is drawn from a study of blood T cell repertoires in COVID-19. Whole-study context: The United States, Italy and Spain supplied acute and convalescent COVID-19 samples.

This CDR3 comprises 15 residues. The germline gives CDR1 SGDLS, CDR2 YYNGEE. V was pared by 4 bases and J by 4 bases, with 11 bases of the junction left unmatched. Sequencing input: peripheral blood. The chain joins TRBV9 to TRBJ2-7; 7 nucleotides match TRBD2. The sequence was collected from a human donor in a cohort sampled during active COVID-19. DNA of the CDR3: TGTGCCAGCAGCCCCTGGGAGGGACTTTCATACGAGCAGTACTTC. Encoded protein: CASSPWEGLSYEQYF.